The TCR beta chain under discussion was sequenced for a study of shared clonotypes between healthy human individuals. This CDR3 has 14 amino acids. The germline CDR1 and CDR2 sequences are SGHTS and YDEGEE. V lost 1 base, J lost 8 bases, and 15 bases lay in between. The deep-level immunoSEQ assay was used. Sorted-subset replicate PCR reactions contained approximately 190 ng DNA, corresponding to approximately 30,000 T cell genomes. Only in-frame clones appear in the TCRdb table, and some are missing; sequencing was by immunoSEQ multiplex PCR. The sample includes 2 million to 2.5 million clones, just over 90% of them seen just once. Caucasian adults living in Nashville, Tennessee, provided all samples. A CD45RA-negative memory subset and a CD45RA+ naive subset were separated from the CD4+ cells.

The TCR originated in a man aged 18 to 29 in good health. Some clones in this sample may be carry-over from other donors' samples. The sequencing input was naive CD4+ T cells from PBMCs. Described subset: CD45RA+ positively selected. The V call is TRBV5-8, the J call TRBJ1-2; D not certain. The CDR3 region is CASSLLESYMGYTF. CDR3 in DNA: TGTGCCAGCAGCTTGTTGGAAAGTTATATGGGCTACACCTTC.